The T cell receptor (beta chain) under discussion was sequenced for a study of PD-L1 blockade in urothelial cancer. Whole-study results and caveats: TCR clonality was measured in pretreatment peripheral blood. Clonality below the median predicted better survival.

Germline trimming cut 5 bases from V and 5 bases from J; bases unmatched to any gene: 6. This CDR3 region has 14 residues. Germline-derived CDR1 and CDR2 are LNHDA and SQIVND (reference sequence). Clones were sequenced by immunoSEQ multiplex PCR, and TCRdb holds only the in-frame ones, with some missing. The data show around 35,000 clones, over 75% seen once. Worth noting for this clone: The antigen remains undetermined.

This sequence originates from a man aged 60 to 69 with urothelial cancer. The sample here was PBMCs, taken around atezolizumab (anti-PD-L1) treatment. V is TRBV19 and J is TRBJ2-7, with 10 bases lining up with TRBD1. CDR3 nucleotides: TGTGCCAGTAGTCCGCAGACAGGGGGCGACGAGCAGTACTTC. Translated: CASSPQTGGDEQYF.